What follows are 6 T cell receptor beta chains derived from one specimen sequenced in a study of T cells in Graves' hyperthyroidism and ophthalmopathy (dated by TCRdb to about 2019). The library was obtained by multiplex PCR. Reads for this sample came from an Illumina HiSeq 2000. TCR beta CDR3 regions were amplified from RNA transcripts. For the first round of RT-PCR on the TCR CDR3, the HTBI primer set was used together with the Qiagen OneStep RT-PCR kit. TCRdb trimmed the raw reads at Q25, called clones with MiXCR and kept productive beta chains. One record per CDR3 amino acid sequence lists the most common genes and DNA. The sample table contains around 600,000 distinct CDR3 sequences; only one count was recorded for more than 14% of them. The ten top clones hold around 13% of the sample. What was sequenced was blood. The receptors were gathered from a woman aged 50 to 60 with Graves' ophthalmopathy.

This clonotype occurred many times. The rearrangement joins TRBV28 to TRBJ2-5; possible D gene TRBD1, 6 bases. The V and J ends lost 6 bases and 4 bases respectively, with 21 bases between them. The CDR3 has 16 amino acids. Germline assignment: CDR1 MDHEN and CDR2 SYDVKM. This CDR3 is CASSGAERTALETQYF. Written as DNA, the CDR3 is TGTGCCAGCAGCGGAGCCGAACGGACAGCATTAGAGACCCAGTACTTC.

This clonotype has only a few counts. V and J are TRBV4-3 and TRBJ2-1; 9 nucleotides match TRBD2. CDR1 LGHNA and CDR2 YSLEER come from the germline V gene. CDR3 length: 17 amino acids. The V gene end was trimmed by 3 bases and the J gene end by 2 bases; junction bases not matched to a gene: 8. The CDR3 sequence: CASSQDSPSGTYNEQFF. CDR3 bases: TGCGCCAGCAGCCAGGATAGCCCTAGCGGGACCTACAATGAGCAGTTCTTC.

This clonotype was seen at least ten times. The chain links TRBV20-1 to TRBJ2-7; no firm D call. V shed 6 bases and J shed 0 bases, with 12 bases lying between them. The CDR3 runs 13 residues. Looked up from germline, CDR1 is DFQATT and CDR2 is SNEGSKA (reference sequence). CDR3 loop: CSAAKDGSYEQYF. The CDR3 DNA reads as TGCAGTGCAGCAAAGGACGGCTCCTACGAGCAGTACTTC.

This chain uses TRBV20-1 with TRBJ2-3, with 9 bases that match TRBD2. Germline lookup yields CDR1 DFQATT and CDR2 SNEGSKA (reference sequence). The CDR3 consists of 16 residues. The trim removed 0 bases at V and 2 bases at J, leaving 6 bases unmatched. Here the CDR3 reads CSARDRRLAATDTQYF. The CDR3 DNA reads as TGCAGTGCTAGAGATAGGAGACTAGCGGCCACAGATACGCAGTATTTT.

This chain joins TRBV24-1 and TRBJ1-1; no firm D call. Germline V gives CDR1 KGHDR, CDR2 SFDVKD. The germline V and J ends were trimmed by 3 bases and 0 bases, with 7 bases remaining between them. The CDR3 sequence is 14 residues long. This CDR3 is CATSDATVNTEAFF. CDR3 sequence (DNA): TGTGCCACCAGTGATGCCACGGTGAACACTGAAGCTTTCTTT.

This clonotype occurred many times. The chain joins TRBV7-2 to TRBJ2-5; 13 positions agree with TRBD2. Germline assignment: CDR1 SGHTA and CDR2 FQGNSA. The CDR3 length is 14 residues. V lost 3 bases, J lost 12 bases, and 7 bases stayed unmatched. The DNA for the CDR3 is TGTGCCAGCAGCTTGGGACTAGCGGGGAGACGGGAGTACTTC. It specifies CASSLGLAGRREYF.